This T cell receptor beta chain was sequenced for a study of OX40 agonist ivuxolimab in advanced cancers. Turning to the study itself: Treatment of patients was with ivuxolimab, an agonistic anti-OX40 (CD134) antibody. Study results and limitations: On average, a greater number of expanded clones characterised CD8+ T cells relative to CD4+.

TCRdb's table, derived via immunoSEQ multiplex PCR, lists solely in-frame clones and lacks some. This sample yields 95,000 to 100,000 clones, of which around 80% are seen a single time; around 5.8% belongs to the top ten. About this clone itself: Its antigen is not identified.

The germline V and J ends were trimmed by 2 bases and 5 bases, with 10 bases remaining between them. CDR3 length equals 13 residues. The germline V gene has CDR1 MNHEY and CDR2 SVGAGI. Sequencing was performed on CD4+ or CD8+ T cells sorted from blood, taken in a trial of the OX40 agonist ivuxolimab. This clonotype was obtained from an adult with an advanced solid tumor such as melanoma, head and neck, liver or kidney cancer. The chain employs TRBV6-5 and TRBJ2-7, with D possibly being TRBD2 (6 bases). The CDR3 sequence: CASSYAGRHEQYF. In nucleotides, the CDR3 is TGTGCCAGCAGTTACGCAGGGAGGCACGAGCAGTACTTC.